This TCR beta chain was profiled in a study of T cells in Graves' hyperthyroidism and ophthalmopathy. Study-level points and caveats: Most thyroid clonotypes with frequency above 0.001 were detected in blood. Progression to ophthalmopathy was predicted a median of 6.5 months early.

Stable disease denoted Graves' hyperthyroidism without ophthalmopathy progression within 18 months. Hyperthyroidism in the patients, aged 18 to 65, was newly diagnosed and under 2 months in duration. Germline V lookup: CDR1 SQVTM, CDR2 ANQGSEA. The V and J ends lost 7 bases and 2 bases, in that order; junction bases with no gene match: 7. CDR3 length: 14 residues. Points on this clonotype: Its antigen is unidentified.

What was amplified from RNA transcripts were TCR beta CDR3 regions. HTBI primers were employed in a first-round RT-PCR of the TCR CDR3. One entry per CDR3 protein, called by TCRdb with MiXCR from the multiplex PCR reads. This repertoire shows under 400,000 distinct CDR3 sequences, roughly 15% found once; its top ten account for around 33%. The sequencing input was blood. The sequence was collected from a man between 25 and 39 years old with Graves' hyperthyroidism. The chain links TRBV29-1 to TRBJ2-3, with 9 bases lining up with TRBD2. For the CDR3, the DNA is TGCAGCGGCGCCCTAGCGGGACCCACAGATACGCAGTATTTT. The encoded protein is CSGALAGPTDTQYF.